This entry concerns a single T cell receptor beta chain. Relative to the germline gene, one junction end is altered; a read error may explain this. This specimen comes from a study of blood T cells in healthy people across ages. CDR1 and CDR2 (germline): MNHEY, SVGEGT. The CDR3 sequence is 17 residues long. Together with a sample-barcoded 5' primer, a J-beta primer mix was included in a second PCR lasting roughly 7 to 11 cycles. TCRdb independently ran MiXCR on the 5' RACE reads; one entry per CDR3 protein. The sample carries around 2 million distinct CDR3 sequences, about two fifths recorded once. The clonotype was recovered from a human donor in good health. Input material: blood. The rearrangement links TRBV6-2 or TRBV6-3 to TRBJ2-3; possible D gene TRBD1, 5 bases. CDR3 in amino acids: CASSSAPRGPSTDTQYF. CDR3 sequence (DNA): TGTGCCAGTAGTTCAGCCCCAAGGGGTCCCAGCACAGATACGCAGTATTTT.